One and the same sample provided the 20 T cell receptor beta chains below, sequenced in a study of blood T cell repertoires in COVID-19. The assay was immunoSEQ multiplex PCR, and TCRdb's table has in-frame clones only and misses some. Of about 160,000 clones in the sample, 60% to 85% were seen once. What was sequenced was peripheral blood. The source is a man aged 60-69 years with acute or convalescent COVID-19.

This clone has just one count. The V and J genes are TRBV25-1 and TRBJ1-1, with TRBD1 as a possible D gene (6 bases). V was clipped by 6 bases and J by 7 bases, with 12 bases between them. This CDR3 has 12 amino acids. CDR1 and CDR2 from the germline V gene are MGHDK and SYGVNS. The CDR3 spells CASRGGAVEAFF. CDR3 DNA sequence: TGTGCCAGCAGGGGGGGGGCTGTTGAAGCTTTCTTT.

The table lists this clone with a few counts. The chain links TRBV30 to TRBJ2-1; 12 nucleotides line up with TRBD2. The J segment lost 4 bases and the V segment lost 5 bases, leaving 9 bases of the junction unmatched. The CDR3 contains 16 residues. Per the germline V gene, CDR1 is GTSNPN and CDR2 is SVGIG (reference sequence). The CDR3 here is CAWGTRTSGTYNEQFF. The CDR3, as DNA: TGTGCCTGGGGGACTCGGACTAGCGGGACATACAATGAGCAGTTCTTC.

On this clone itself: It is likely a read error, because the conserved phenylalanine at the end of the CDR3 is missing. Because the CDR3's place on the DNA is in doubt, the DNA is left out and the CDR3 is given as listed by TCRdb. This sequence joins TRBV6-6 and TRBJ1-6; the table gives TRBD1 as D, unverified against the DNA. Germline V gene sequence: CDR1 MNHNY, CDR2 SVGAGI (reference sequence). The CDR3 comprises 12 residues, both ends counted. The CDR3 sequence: CASSTTGTGGSA.

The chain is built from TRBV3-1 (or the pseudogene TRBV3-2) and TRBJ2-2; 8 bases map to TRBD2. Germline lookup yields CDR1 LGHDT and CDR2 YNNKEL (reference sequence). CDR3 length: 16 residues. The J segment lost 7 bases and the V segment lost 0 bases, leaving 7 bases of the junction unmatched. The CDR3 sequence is CASSQELAGRVGELFF. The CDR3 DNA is TGTGCCAGCAGCCAAGAATTAGCGGGGCGAGTCGGGGAGCTGTTTTTT.

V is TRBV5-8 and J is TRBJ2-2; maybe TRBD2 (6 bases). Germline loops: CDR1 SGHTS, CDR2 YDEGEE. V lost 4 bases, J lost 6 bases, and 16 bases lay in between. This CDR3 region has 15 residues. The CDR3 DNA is TGTGCCAGCAGCCGTAGACTAGTGTCCCCCGGGGAGCTGTTTTTT. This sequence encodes CASSRRLVSPGELFF.

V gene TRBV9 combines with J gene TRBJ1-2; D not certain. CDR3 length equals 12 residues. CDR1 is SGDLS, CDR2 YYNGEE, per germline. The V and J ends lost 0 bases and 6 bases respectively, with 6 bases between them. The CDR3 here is CASSVGQDGYTF. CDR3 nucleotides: TGTGCCAGCAGCGTAGGGCAAGATGGCTACACCTTC.

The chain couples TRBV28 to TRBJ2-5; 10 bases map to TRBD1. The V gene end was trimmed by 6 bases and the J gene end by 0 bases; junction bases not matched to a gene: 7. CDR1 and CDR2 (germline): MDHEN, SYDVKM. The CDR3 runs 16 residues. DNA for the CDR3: TGTGCCAGCAGACCACGACAGGGGGCCGACCAAGAGACCCAGTACTTC. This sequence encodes CASRPRQGADQETQYF.

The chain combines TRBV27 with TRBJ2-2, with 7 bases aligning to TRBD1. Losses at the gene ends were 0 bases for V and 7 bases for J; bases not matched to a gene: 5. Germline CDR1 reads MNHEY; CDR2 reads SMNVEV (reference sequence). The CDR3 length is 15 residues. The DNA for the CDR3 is TGTGCCAGCAGTTTATCCCGGACAGGAGACGGGGAGCTGTTTTTT. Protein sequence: CASSLSRTGDGELFF.

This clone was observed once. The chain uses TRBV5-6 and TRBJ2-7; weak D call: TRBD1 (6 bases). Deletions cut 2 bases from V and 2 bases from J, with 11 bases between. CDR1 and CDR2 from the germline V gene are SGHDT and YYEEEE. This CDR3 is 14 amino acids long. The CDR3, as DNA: TGTGCCAGCAGCTTAATAACAGGGACCTACGAGCAGTACTTC. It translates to CASSLITGTYEQYF.

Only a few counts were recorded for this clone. The CDR3 sequence is CASTNYGETQYF. In DNA, the CDR3 is TGTGCCAGCACTAACTATGGAGAGACCCAGTACTTC. This rearrangement joins TRBV18 to TRBJ2-5; no reliable D call. The CDR3 is 12 residues long. The ends were cut back, 8 bases at V and 4 bases at J, with 11 bases in the middle. Germline values: CDR1 KGHSH, CDR2 LQKENI.

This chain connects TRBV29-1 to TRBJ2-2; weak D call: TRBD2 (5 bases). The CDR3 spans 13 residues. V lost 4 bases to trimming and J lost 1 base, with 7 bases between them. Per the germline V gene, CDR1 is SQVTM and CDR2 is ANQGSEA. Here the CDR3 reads CSVGAVNTGELFF. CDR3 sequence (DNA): TGCAGCGTTGGAGCGGTGAACACCGGGGAGCTGTTTTTT.

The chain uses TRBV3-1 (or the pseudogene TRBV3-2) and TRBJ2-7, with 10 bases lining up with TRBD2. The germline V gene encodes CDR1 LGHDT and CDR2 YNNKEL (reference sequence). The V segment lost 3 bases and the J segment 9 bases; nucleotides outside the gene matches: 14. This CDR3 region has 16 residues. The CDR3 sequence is CASSQAPSGGLLGQYF. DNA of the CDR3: TGTGCCAGCAGCCAGGCCCCTAGCGGGGGCCTCTTGGGGCAGTACTTC.

The CDR3 loop reads CASSYSLSPYGYTF. The DNA for the CDR3 is TGTGCCAGCAGTTACTCGCTCAGTCCCTATGGCTACACCTTC. The chain carries TRBV6-5 and TRBJ1-2; D not certain. CDR3 length: 14 amino acids. Germline V gene lookup returns CDR1 MNHEY and CDR2 SVGAGI. V dropped 0 bases and J dropped 4 bases, with 9 bases sitting between them.

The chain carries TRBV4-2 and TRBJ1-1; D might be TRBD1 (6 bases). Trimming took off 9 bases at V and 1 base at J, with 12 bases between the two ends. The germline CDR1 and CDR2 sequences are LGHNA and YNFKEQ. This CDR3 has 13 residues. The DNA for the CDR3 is TGTGCCAGTGGCGGACAGCAGAACACTGAAGCTTTCTTT. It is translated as CASGGQQNTEAFF.

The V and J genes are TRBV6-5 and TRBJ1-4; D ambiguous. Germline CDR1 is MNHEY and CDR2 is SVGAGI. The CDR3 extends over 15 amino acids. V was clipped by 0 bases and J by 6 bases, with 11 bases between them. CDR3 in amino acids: CASSYSKGGYEKLFF. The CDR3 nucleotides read TGTGCCAGCAGTTACTCTAAGGGAGGGTATGAAAAACTGTTTTTT.

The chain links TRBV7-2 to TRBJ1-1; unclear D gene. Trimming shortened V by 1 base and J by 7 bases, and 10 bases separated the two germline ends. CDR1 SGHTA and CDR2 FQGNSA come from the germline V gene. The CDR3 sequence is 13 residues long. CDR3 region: CASSLDRGFEAFF. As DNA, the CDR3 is TGTGCCAGCAGCTTAGATCGGGGATTTGAAGCTTTCTTT.

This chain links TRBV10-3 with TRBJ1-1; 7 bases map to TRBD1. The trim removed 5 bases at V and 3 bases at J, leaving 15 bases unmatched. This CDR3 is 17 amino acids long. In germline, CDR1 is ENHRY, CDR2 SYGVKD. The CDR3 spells CAISTTGQRAAYTEAFF. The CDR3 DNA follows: TGTGCCATCAGTACGACAGGGCAACGGGCGGCGTACACTGAAGCTTTCTTT.

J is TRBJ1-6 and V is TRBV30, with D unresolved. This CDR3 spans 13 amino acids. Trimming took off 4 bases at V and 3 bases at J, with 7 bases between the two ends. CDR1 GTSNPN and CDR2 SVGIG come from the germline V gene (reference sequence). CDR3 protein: CAWTASYNSPLHF. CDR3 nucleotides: TGTGCCTGGACCGCCAGCTATAATTCACCCCTCCACTTT.

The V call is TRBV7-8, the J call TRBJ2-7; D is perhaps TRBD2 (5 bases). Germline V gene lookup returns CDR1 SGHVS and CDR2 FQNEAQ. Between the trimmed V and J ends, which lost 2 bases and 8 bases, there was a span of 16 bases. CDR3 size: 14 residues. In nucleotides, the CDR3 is TGTGCCAGCAGCTTAAGGTCTAGCCCGGCGCAGCAGTACTTC. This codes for CASSLRSSPAQQYF.

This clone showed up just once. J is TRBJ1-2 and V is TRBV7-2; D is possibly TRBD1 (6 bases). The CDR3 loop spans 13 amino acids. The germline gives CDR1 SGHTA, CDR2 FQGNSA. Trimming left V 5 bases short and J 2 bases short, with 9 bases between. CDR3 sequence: CASSPGTNYGYTF. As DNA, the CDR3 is TGTGCCAGCAGCCCAGGGACAAACTATGGCTACACCTTC.